These 6 T cell receptor beta chains were sequenced from one sample in a study of CD8+ T cells in alopecia areata. RNA extraction and reverse transcription yielded cDNA as sequencing template. Using immunoSEQ multiplex PCR, the repertoire was profiled, and TCRdb retains in-frame clones only, with some absent. The sample records around 98,000 clones, nearly 45% being singletons. What was sequenced was CD4+ T cells sorted from blood. The source of these receptors is a human donor with alopecia areata.

The chain has TRBV29-1 and TRBJ1-3; D is uncertain. The CDR3 consists of 13 residues. With 4 bases removed from V and 2 bases from J, the gap between germline ends came to 9 bases. The germline CDR1 and CDR2 sequences are SQVTM and ANQGSEA. This CDR3 reads CSVGASTGNTIYF. The CDR3 nucleotides read TGCAGCGTTGGGGCTTCCACTGGAAACACCATATATTTT.

The chain links TRBV29-1 to TRBJ2-3; D is unclear. V lost 4 bases to trimming and J lost 2 bases, with 13 bases between them. Germline values: CDR1 SQVTM, CDR2 ANQGSEA. The CDR3 has 14 residues. CDR3 in DNA: TGCAGCGTTGTCCCCATACAGTTCACAGATACGCAGTATTTT. It is translated as CSVVPIQFTDTQYF.

In its sample, this clone was seen a few times. CDR3 sequence reads: CASSPQHF. CDR3 coding DNA: TGCGCCAGCAGTCCACAGCATTTT. The V and J genes are TRBV23-1 and TRBJ1-5, with D uncertain. TRBV23-1 carries the ORF label, with uncertain function. The ends were cut back, 4 bases at V and 13 bases at J, with 2 bases in the middle. This CDR3 is built from 8 residues.

This sequence joins TRBV5-1 and TRBJ1-2; D perhaps matches TRBD1 (6 bases). Germline values: CDR1 SGHRS, CDR2 YFSETQ. The CDR3 loop spans 16 amino acids. Trimming took 0 bases from V and 6 from J, leaving 18 bases between them. CDR3 residues: CASSLVVGQGTDGYTF. The CDR3 coding sequence is TGCGCCAGCAGCTTGGTGGTTGGGCAGGGGACGGATGGCTACACCTTC.

The chain recombines TRBV4-1 with TRBJ1-2; a weak D match, TRBD1 (6 bases). Germline-derived CDR1 and CDR2 are MGHRA and YSYEKL. V lost 2 bases to trimming and J lost 5 bases, with 18 bases between them. This CDR3 comprises 16 residues. CDR3 residues: CASSQQHRASLYGYTF. CDR3 DNA sequence: TGCGCCAGCAGCCAACAACACAGGGCTTCACTTTATGGCTACACCTTC.

This chain links TRBV27 with TRBJ2-3; D remains unclear. CDR1 MNHEY and CDR2 SMNVEV come from the germline V gene (reference sequence). This CDR3 contains 15 residues. With 5 bases removed from V and 4 bases from J, the gap between germline ends came to 16 bases. The CDR3 here is CASSATGRQADTQYF. The CDR3 DNA follows: TGTGCCAGCAGTGCCACCGGCAGGCAAGCAGATACGCAGTATTTT.